Listed below are T cell receptor beta chains from one sample, sequenced in a study of human T cells and chemical hapten exposure. Each CDR3 protein gets one entry after TCRdb re-called the RACE reads with MiXCR. The sample includes around 180,000 distinct CDR3 sequences, 25% to 30% of them seen just once. Sequenced material: whole blood, taken in connection with sensitization to the hapten diphenylcyclopropenone (DPC). All receptors derive from a woman under 40 with alopecia areata. Some clones in this sample may be carry-over from other donors' samples. CDR3s include the opening cysteine and the closing phenylalanine or tryptophan. The D gene is left open where the match is weak. Expanded clones get a size class; other rows say once, few or many, or leave the size out.

J: TRBJ1-3; D: -; size: few; length: 13; V: TRBV11-2; CDR3: CASRPSSGNTIYF; DNA: TGTGCCAGCAGACCTTCCTCTGGAAACACCATATATTTT
J: TRBJ2-2; D: -; size: -; length: 15; V: TRBV20-1; CDR3: CSALTAEKGTGELFF; DNA: TGCAGTGCTCTTACAGCGGAGAAGGGCACCGGGGAGCTGTTTTTT
J: TRBJ2-1; D: TRBD1; size: -; length: 17; V: TRBV6-6; CDR3: CASTYNIESTGGNEQFF; DNA: TGTGCCAGCACCTATAATATAGAATCGACAGGGGGCAATGAGCAGTTCTTC
J: TRBJ2-7; D: -; size: few; length: 14; V: TRBV10-3; CDR3: CATANGQGTYEQYF; DNA: TGTGCCACCGCGAATGGTCAGGGTACCTACGAGCAGTACTTC
J: TRBJ1-1; D: -; size: -; length: 13; V: TRBV7-2; CDR3: CASSFEVSTEAFF; DNA: TGTGCCAGCAGCTTCGAGGTCAGCACTGAAGCTTTCTTT
J: TRBJ2-7; D: -; size: few; length: 14; V: TRBV20-1; CDR3: CSALRAGQSYEQYF; DNA: TGCAGTGCTCTCAGGGCGGGACAGTCCTACGAGCAGTACTTC
J: TRBJ2-2; D: TRBD2; size: -; length: 20; V: TRBV7-8; CDR3: CASSLPKSPGLAANTGELFF; DNA: TGTGCCAGCAGCTTACCAAAAAGTCCGGGGCTAGCGGCGAACACCGGGGAGCTGTTTTTT
J: TRBJ1-3; D: -; size: few; length: 14; V: TRBV28; CDR3: CASNAGNSGNTIYF; DNA: TGTGCCAGCAACGCCGGGAACTCTGGAAACACCATATATTTT
J: TRBJ1-1; D: -; size: -; length: 12; V: TRBV4-2; CDR3: CASSLPGDEAFF; DNA: TGTGCCAGCAGCCTGCCGGGGGATGAAGCTTTCTTT
J: TRBJ2-5; D: -; size: -; length: 17; V: TRBV7-2; CDR3: CASSLGPPPGYQETQYF; DNA: TGTGCCAGCAGCTTAGGCCCACCTCCAGGGTACCAAGAGACCCAGTACTTC
J: TRBJ2-7; D: TRBD2; size: -; length: 15; V: TRBV28; CDR3: CASSRPLAGGVEQYF; DNA: TGTGCCAGCAGTCGTCCCCTAGCGGGAGGGGTTGAGCAGTACTTC
J: TRBJ1-1; D: -; size: -; length: 12; V: TRBV29-1; CDR3: CSARSGNTEAFF; DNA: TGCAGCGCGAGGTCAGGGAACACTGAAGCTTTCTTT
J: TRBJ2-5; D: -; size: -; length: 14; V: TRBV7-6; CDR3: CASSLERERETQYF; DNA: TGTGCCAGCAGCTTAGAACGCGAACGAGAGACCCAGTACTTC
J: TRBJ1-6; D: -; size: once; length: 15; V: TRBV7-9; CDR3: CASRTTVIRNSPLHF; DNA: TGTGCCAGCAGGACTACGGTAATTCGGAATTCACCCCTCCACTTT
J: TRBJ1-5; D: -; size: -; length: 15; V: TRBV4-2; CDR3: CASSGTGQGRQPQHF; DNA: TGTGCCAGCAGCGGAACGGGACAAGGTCGTCAGCCCCAGCATTTT
J: TRBJ1-1; D: -; size: -; length: 13; V: TRBV5-4; CDR3: CASRNTVNTEAFF; DNA: TGTGCCAGCAGAAATACAGTGAACACTGAAGCTTTCTTT
J: TRBJ2-7; D: -; size: -; length: 13; V: TRBV7-2; CDR3: CASSLPSAYEQYF; DNA: TGTGCCAGCAGCCTACCCTCAGCGTACGAGCAGTACTTC
J: TRBJ1-3; D: TRBD1; size: -; length: 17; V: TRBV7-8; CDR3: CASSITRDSLSGNTIYF; DNA: TGTGCCAGCAGCATCACCCGGGACAGTCTCTCTGGAAACACCATATATTTT
J: TRBJ1-2; D: TRBD1; size: -; length: 15; V: TRBV20-1; CDR3: CSASPRTGVGYGYTF; DNA: TGCAGTGCTTCCCCTCGGACAGGAGTGGGCTATGGCTACACCTTC
J: TRBJ1-6; D: -; size: -; length: 13; V: TRBV4-2; CDR3: CASSQDYDSPLHF; DNA: TGTGCCAGCAGCCAAGATTACGACTCACCCCTCCACTTT
J: TRBJ1-1; D: -; size: few; length: 12; V: TRBV11-3; CDR3: CASSSTRNEAFF; DNA: TGTGCCAGCAGCTCAACTAGGAATGAAGCTTTCTTT
J: TRBJ2-6; D: TRBD1; size: few; length: 15; V: TRBV6-2/TRBV6-3; CDR3: CASSQDRARANVLTF; DNA: TGTGCCAGCAGCCAGGACAGGGCAAGGGCCAACGTCCTGACTTTC
J: TRBJ2-7; D: TRBD2; size: -; length: 14; V: TRBV7-2; CDR3: CASSSQSGVYEQYF; DNA: TGTGCCAGCAGCAGCCAGAGCGGGGTTTACGAGCAGTACTTC
J: TRBJ2-1; D: -; size: -; length: 15; V: TRBV28; CDR3: CATSTYPSSYNEQFF; DNA: TGTGCCACCTCAACCTACCCCAGCTCCTACAATGAGCAGTTCTTC
J: TRBJ2-7; D: -; size: -; length: 14; V: TRBV20-1; CDR3: CSAPGSASVYEQYF; DNA: TGCAGTGCTCCTGGATCAGCGAGTGTCTACGAGCAGTACTTC
J: TRBJ1-2; D: -; size: -; length: 14; V: TRBV7-2; CDR3: CASSFRTTNYGYTF; DNA: TGTGCCAGCAGCTTCCGCACTACTAACTATGGCTACACCTTC
J: TRBJ2-5; D: -; size: few; length: 12; V: TRBV7-2; CDR3: CASSPSRETQYF; DNA: TGTGCCAGCAGCCCCAGTCGAGAGACCCAGTACTTC
J: TRBJ2-7; D: TRBD2; size: few; length: 16; V: TRBV12-3/TRBV12-4; CDR3: CASSPSTGTTVYEQYF; DNA: TGTGCCAGCAGTCCATCCACCGGGACTACAGTCTACGAGCAGTACTTC
J: TRBJ1-2; D: TRBD1; size: -; length: 15; V: TRBV4-2; CDR3: CASSQSWTGGDGYTF; DNA: TGTGCCAGCAGCCAATCTTGGACAGGTGGGGATGGCTACACCTTC
J: TRBJ1-5; D: -; size: -; length: 14; V: TRBV28; CDR3: CASSSGQTNQPQHF; DNA: TGTGCCAGCAGTTCCGGACAGACCAATCAGCCCCAGCATTTT
J: TRBJ2-5; D: -; size: -; length: 14; V: TRBV19; CDR3: CASSMYGLWETQYF; DNA: TGTGCCAGTAGTATGTACGGGCTCTGGGAGACCCAGTACTTC
J: TRBJ2-1; D: -; size: -; length: 13; V: TRBV29-1; CDR3: CSAVTPGYNEQFF; DNA: TGCAGCGCCGTGACCCCGGGATACAATGAGCAGTTCTTC
J: TRBJ2-3; D: TRBD2; size: many; length: 16; V: TRBV2; CDR3: CASSREAGGITDTQYF; DNA: TGTGCCAGCAGTCGAGAAGCGGGAGGGATCACAGATACGCAGTATTTT
J: TRBJ1-1; D: -; size: -; length: 13; V: TRBV2; CDR3: CASSDQGIAEAFF; DNA: TGTGCCAGCAGTGACCAGGGGATCGCTGAAGCTTTCTTT
J: TRBJ1-2; D: -; size: -; length: 13; V: TRBV5-1; CDR3: CASSRGLNYGYTF; DNA: TGCGCCAGCAGCAGGGGACTAAACTATGGCTACACCTTC
J: TRBJ2-2; D: -; size: -; length: 14; V: TRBV27; CDR3: CTSSRQPNTGELFF; DNA: TGTACCAGCTCCCGACAGCCGAACACCGGGGAGCTGTTTTTT
J: TRBJ1-1; D: -; size: few; length: 13; V: TRBV30; CDR3: CAWSVTVATEAFF; DNA: TGTGCCTGGAGTGTTACGGTTGCCACTGAAGCTTTCTTT
J: TRBJ1-2; D: TRBD1; size: -; length: 15; V: TRBV10-3; CDR3: CAISTTTGDPYGYTF; DNA: TGTGCCATCAGTACGACTACAGGGGACCCCTATGGCTACACCTTC
J: TRBJ2-7; D: -; size: once; length: 13; V: TRBV4-2; CDR3: CASSQLQRYEQYF; DNA: TGTGCCAGCAGCCAACTACAGAGGTACGAGCAGTACTTC
J: TRBJ2-7; D: TRBD1; size: few; length: 14; V: TRBV18; CDR3: CASSPPGTGPEQYF; DNA: TGTGCCAGCTCACCACCAGGGACAGGGCCCGAGCAGTACTTC
J: TRBJ2-5; D: -; size: once; length: 14; V: TRBV7-2; CDR3: CASSATGTPETQYF; DNA: TGTGCCAGCAGTGCAACCGGGACTCCAGAGACCCAGTACTTC
J: TRBJ2-7; D: -; size: -; length: 13; V: TRBV5-1; CDR3: CASSLMGVNEQYF; DNA: TGCGCCAGCAGCTTGATGGGAGTTAATGAGCAGTACTTC
J: TRBJ2-1; D: -; size: -; length: 12; V: TRBV21-1; CDR3: CASLDSYNEQFF; DNA: TGTGCCAGCCTCGACAGTTACAATGAGCAGTTCTTC
J: TRBJ2-3; D: TRBD1; size: few; length: 14; V: TRBV6-2/TRBV6-3; CDR3: CASTYDRGADTQYF; DNA: TGTGCCAGCACTTACGACAGGGGAGCAGATACGCAGTATTTT
J: TRBJ2-1; D: -; size: few; length: 16; V: TRBV4-3; CDR3: CASSASGNPPYNEQFF; DNA: TGCGCCAGCAGCGCATCGGGGAACCCTCCCTACAATGAGCAGTTCTTC
J: TRBJ2-5; D: TRBD1; size: few; length: 12; V: TRBV29-1; CDR3: CSVGPGQETQYF; DNA: TGCAGCGTTGGACCGGGACAGGAGACCCAGTACTTC
J: TRBJ2-2; D: -; size: few; length: 12; V: TRBV20-1; CDR3: CSASPVPGELFF; DNA: TGCAGTGCTAGTCCTGTGCCCGGGGAGCTGTTTTTT
J: TRBJ2-7; D: -; size: few; length: 14; V: TRBV6-2/TRBV6-3; CDR3: CASSYPAEAYEQYF; DNA: TGTGCCAGCAGTTACCCGGCAGAAGCCTACGAGCAGTACTTC
J: TRBJ1-2; D: -; size: once; length: 14; V: TRBV6-6; CDR3: CASSYSGRNYGYTF; DNA: TGTGCCAGCAGTTACAGCGGCAGGAACTATGGCTACACCTTC
J: TRBJ2-1; D: TRBD2; size: -; length: 15; V: TRBV4-1; CDR3: CASSQEGIAGDEQFF; DNA: TGCGCCAGCAGCCAAGAAGGGATAGCGGGGGATGAGCAGTTCTTC
J: TRBJ1-5; D: -; size: few; length: 15; V: TRBV7-9; CDR3: CASSPGQFSNQPQHF; DNA: TGTGCCAGCAGCCCTGGACAGTTTAGCAATCAGCCCCAGCATTTT
J: TRBJ2-5; D: -; size: -; length: 13; V: TRBV28; CDR3: CASIDNSRETQYF; DNA: TGTGCCAGCATTGACAACTCGAGGGAGACCCAGTACTTC
J: TRBJ2-2; D: -; size: -; length: 14; V: TRBV7-2; CDR3: CASSLFLDRGELFF; DNA: TGTGCCAGCAGCTTATTCCTTGACAGGGGGGAGCTGTTTTTT
J: TRBJ1-5; D: -; size: few; length: 13; V: TRBV6-2/TRBV6-3; CDR3: CASSWQGNQPQHF; DNA: TGTGCCAGCAGTTGGCAGGGGAATCAGCCCCAGCATTTT
J: TRBJ2-2; D: -; size: few; length: 14; V: TRBV29-1; CDR3: CSVSRDTNTGELFF; DNA: TGCAGCGTTTCTCGGGACACGAACACCGGGGAGCTGTTTTTT
J: TRBJ2-1; D: TRBD2; size: -; length: 17; V: TRBV20-1; CDR3: CSVDGTSGALSYNEQFF; DNA: TGCAGTGTAGACGGGACTAGCGGGGCCCTCTCCTACAATGAGCAGTTCTTC
J: TRBJ2-7; D: -; size: -; length: 15; V: TRBV5-4; CDR3: CASRPDRSSSYEQYF; DNA: TGTGCCAGCAGACCAGACAGGTCTAGCTCCTACGAGCAGTACTTC
J: TRBJ2-1; D: -; size: -; length: 17; V: TRBV5-5; CDR3: CASSLANRPSSYNEQFF; DNA: TGTGCCAGCAGCTTGGCGAACAGGCCTAGCTCCTACAATGAGCAGTTCTTC